A single sample is the source of the 14 T cell receptor beta chains below, sequenced in a study of shared clonotypes between healthy human individuals. Sequenced by immunoSEQ multiplex PCR; TCRdb stores in-frame clones only, minus some. The repertoire includes some 2.3 million clones, 90% to 95% of them detected once, and 0.39% sits in the top ten. The sequenced sample was naive CD4+ T cells from PBMCs. The sample's subset: CD45RA+ positively selected. These receptors originate from a man aged 18-30 years in good health. Some clones in this sample may be carry-over from other donors' samples.

J is TRBJ1-1 and V is TRBV5-1; perhaps TRBD1 as D (5 bases). Germline loops: CDR1 SGHRS, CDR2 YFSETQ. V dropped 3 bases and J dropped 4 bases, with 13 bases sitting between them. The length of the CDR3 is 14 residues. The CDR3 DNA follows: TGCGCCAGCAGCTCCGGGGGAGTAGGCACTGAAGCTTTCTTT. Translated, it gives CASSSGGVGTEAFF.

This clone was observed once. The J gene is TRBJ2-3, the V gene TRBV5-1, with a possible D match to TRBD2 (5 bases). This CDR3 has 12 amino acids. Germline assignment: CDR1 SGHRS and CDR2 YFSETQ. Trimming removed 2 bases from V and 10 bases from J, with 11 bases in between. The DNA for the CDR3 is TGCGCCAGCAGCTTAGAGCTCGGGGCGCAGTATTTT. Residues: CASSLELGAQYF.

This clone appeared a single time. The chain recombines TRBV10-3 with TRBJ2-1; 10 nucleotides line up with TRBD1. The length of the CDR3 is 14 residues. Germline V lookup: CDR1 ENHRY, CDR2 SYGVKD. V dropped 11 bases and J dropped 5; count of bases not matched to a gene: 9. CDR3 DNA: TGTGCCTCGTGGGACAGGGGAATAAACAATGAGCAGTTCTTC. It codes for CASWDRGINNEQFF.

In its sample, this clone was seen a few times. The V call is TRBV27, the J call TRBJ2-2, with D perhaps matching TRBD2 (6 bases). V lost 6 bases, J lost 3 bases, and 17 bases lay in between. The CDR3 extends over 16 amino acids. CDR1 is MNHEY, CDR2 SMNVEV, per germline (reference sequence). The CDR3: CASRLGVRRDTGELFF. In DNA, the CDR3 is TGTGCCAGCAGGCTAGGGGTCAGGAGGGACACCGGGGAGCTGTTTTTT.

Only one count was recorded for this clone. The V gene is TRBV27, the J gene TRBJ1-1; no clear D gene. Per the germline V gene, CDR1 is MNHEY and CDR2 is SMNVEV (reference sequence). V lost 6 bases to trimming and J lost 0 bases, with 14 bases between them. This CDR3 spans 15 amino acids. The CDR3 here is CASSRRPGMNTEAFF. The CDR3 nucleotides read TGTGCCAGCAGCCGGCGGCCGGGGATGAACACTGAAGCTTTCTTT.

V is TRBV5-1 and J is TRBJ2-1; maybe TRBD1 (6 bases). Germline lookup yields CDR1 SGHRS and CDR2 YFSETQ. This CDR3 spans 16 amino acids. With 4 bases removed from V and 0 bases from J, the gap between germline ends came to 14 bases. DNA of the CDR3: TGCGCCAGCAGCCCGACAGGCGTAAGCTCCTACAATGAGCAGTTCTTC. This translates into CASSPTGVSSYNEQFF.

The chain employs TRBV29-1 and TRBJ2-5; perhaps TRBD1 as D (8 bases). Germline-derived CDR1 and CDR2 are SQVTM and ANQGSEA. Trimming removed 6 bases at V and 1 base at J, with 12 bases between. The CDR3 spans 13 residues. The CDR3 sequence: CSVGGTGQETQYF. The CDR3 coding sequence is TGCAGCGTCGGGGGGACAGGCCAAGAGACCCAGTACTTC.

The chain carries TRBV10-1 and TRBJ1-1, with D possibly being TRBD1 (5 bases). Looked up from germline, CDR1 is WNHNN and CDR2 is SYGVQD (reference sequence). Trimming took off 9 bases at V and 4 bases at J, with 21 bases between the two ends. There are 15 residues in the CDR3. CDR3 nucleotides: TGCGCCAGTGAAATACCGGGACCTACATCCACTGAAGCTTTCTTT. Its translation is CASEIPGPTSTEAFF.

The CDR3 loop reads CASSLDGTGGDEQFF. The CDR3 DNA reads TGTGCCAGCAGCTTGGATGGGACAGGGGGCGATGAGCAGTTCTTC. V is TRBV5-8 and J is TRBJ2-1, with 12 bases identical to TRBD1. The V segment lost 0 bases and the J segment 8 bases; nucleotides outside the gene matches: 3. Germline values: CDR1 SGHTS, CDR2 YDEGEE. The CDR3 spans 15 residues.

CDR3 nucleotides: TGTGCCAGCAGTTTGTCGGGGGTCGGGGAGCTGTTTTTT. Protein product: CASSLSGVGELFF. The chain has TRBV28 and TRBJ2-2; possibly TRBD2 for D (6 bases). The V and J ends lost 3 bases and 7 bases respectively, with 9 bases between them. CDR3 length: 13 amino acids. Per the germline V gene, CDR1 is MDHEN and CDR2 is SYDVKM.

This chain connects TRBV30 to TRBJ2-7, with a tentative D call TRBD2 (6 bases). The V end lost 2 bases, the J end lost 3 bases, and 14 bases lay between the germline ends. Germline loops: CDR1 GTSNPN, CDR2 SVGIG (reference sequence). The length of the CDR3 is 14 residues. This chain's CDR3 is CAWSPPSGYYEQYF. The CDR3 DNA reads as TGTGCCTGGAGTCCGCCCAGCGGGTACTACGAGCAGTACTTC.

The chain combines TRBV9 with TRBJ2-3; tentative D call: TRBD1 (6 bases). CDR1 and CDR2 from the germline V gene are SGDLS and YYNGEE. V lost 2 bases and J 4 bases, leaving 14 bases between the germline ends. The CDR3 runs to 15 residues. In DNA, the CDR3 is TGTGCCAGCAGCGTTCAGACAGGTGGACCAGATACGCAGTATTTT. This codes for CASSVQTGGPDTQYF.

This chain uses TRBV9 with TRBJ2-1, with D hard to call. CDR1 is SGDLS and CDR2 is YYNGEE in the germline V gene. V was shortened by 0 bases and J by 8 bases, with 9 bases between the two germline ends. The CDR3 loop spans 13 amino acids. CDR3 loop: CASSVDSRYEQFF. The CDR3 DNA reads TGTGCCAGCAGCGTAGATAGCCGCTATGAGCAGTTCTTC.

V and J are TRBV14 and TRBJ2-5; D is ambiguous. CDR1 and CDR2 (germline): SGHDN, FVKESK. This CDR3 contains 14 residues. V dropped 4 bases and J dropped 5 bases, with 14 bases sitting between them. This CDR3 is CASSRSPAGETQYF. DNA of the CDR3: TGTGCCAGCAGCCGGTCCCCTGCTGGGGAGACCCAGTACTTC.